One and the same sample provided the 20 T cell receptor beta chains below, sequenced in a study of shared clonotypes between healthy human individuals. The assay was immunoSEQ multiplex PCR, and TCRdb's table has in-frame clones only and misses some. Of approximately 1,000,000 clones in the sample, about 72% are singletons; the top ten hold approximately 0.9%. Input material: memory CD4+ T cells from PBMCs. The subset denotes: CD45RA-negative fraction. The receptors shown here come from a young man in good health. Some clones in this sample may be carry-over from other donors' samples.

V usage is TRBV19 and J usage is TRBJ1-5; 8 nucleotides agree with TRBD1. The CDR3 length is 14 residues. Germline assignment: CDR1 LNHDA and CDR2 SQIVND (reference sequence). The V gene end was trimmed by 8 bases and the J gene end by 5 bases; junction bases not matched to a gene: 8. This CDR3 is CASAPGGRDQPQHF. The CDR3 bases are TGTGCCAGTGCGCCAGGGGGCAGAGATCAGCCCCAGCATTTT.

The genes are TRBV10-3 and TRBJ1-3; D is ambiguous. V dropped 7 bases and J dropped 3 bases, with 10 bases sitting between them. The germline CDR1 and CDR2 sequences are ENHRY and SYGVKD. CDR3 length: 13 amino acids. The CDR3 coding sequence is TGTGCCATCATGGATGCGAGTGGAAACACCATATATTTT. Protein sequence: CAIMDASGNTIYF.

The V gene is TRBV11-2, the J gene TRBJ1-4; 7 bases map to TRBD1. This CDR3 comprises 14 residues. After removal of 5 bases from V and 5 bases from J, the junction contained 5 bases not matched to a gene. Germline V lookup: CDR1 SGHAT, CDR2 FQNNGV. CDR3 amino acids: CASSRTGVNEKLFF. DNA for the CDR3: TGTGCCAGCAGCCGAACAGGGGTGAATGAAAAACTGTTTTTT.

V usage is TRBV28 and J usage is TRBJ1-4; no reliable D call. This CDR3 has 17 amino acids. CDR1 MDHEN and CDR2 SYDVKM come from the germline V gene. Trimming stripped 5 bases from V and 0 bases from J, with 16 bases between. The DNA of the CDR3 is TGTGCCAGCAGTCCAGACCCCCTGATCGCAACTAATGAAAAACTGTTTTTT. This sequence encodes CASSPDPLIATNEKLFF.

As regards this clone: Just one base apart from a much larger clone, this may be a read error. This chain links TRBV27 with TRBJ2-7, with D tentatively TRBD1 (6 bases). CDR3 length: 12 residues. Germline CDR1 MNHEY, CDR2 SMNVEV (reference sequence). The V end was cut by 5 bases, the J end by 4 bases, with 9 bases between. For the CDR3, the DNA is TGTGCCAGCAGTGGACAGTGGTACGAGCAGTACTTC. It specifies CASSGQWYEQYF.

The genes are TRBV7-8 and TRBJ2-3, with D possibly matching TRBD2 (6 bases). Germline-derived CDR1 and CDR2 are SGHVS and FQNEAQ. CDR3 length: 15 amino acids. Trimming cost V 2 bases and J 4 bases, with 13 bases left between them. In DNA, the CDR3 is TGTGCCAGCAGCTTAATCACACGGAGGGCAGATACGCAGTATTTT. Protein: CASSLITRRADTQYF.

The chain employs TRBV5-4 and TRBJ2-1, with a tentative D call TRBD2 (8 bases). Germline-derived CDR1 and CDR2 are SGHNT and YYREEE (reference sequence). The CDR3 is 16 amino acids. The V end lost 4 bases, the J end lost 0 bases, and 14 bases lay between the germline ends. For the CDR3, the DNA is TGTGCCAGCAGCCCAGGGGGGACTAGCTCCTACAATGAGCAGTTCTTC. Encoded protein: CASSPGGTSSYNEQFF. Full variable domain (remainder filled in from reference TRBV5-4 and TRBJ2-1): ETGVTQSPTHLIKTRGQQVTLRCSSQSGHNTVSWYQQALGQGPQFIFQYYREEENGRGNFPPRFSGLQFPNYSSELNVNALELDDSALYLCASSPGGTSSYNEQFFGPGTRLTVL.

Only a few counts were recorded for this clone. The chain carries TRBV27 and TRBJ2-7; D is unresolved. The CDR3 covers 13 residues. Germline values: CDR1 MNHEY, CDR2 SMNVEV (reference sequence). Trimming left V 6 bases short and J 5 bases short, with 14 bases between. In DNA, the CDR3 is TGTGCCAGCAGACTGTCACGGTGGGACGAGCAGTACTTC. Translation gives CASRLSRWDEQYF.

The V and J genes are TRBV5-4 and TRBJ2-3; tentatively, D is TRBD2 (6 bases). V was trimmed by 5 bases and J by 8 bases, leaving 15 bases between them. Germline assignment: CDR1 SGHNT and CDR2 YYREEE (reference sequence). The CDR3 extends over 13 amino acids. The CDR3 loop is CASRLAEARTQYF. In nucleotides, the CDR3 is TGTGCCAGCAGGTTAGCGGAGGCTCGTACGCAGTATTTT.

The CDR3 sequence is CASSAMGQGVSGNTIYF. The DNA for the CDR3 is TGTGCCAGCAGCGCTATGGGACAGGGCGTCTCTGGAAACACCATATATTTT. The rearrangement links TRBV2 to TRBJ1-3; 9 positions agree with TRBD1. CDR3 length: 17 amino acids. Trimming took 6 bases from V and 0 from J; bases not matched to a gene: 9. Germline loops: CDR1 SNHLY, CDR2 FYNNEI.

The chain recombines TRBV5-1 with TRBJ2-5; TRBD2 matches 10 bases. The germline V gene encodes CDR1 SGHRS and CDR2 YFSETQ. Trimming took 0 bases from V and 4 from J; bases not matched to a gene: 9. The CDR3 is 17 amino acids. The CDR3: CASSLGASGRYRETQYF. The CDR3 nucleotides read TGCGCCAGCAGCTTGGGTGCTAGCGGGAGATACCGAGAGACCCAGTACTTC.

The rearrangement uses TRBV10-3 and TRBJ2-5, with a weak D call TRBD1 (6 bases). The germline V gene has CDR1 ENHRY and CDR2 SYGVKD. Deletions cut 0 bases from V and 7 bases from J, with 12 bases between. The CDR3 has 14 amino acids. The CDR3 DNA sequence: TGTGCCATCAGTGAGTCGTCAGGACAGTCGACCCAGTACTTC. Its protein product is CAISESSGQSTQYF.

CDR3 coding DNA: TGTGCCAGCAGTTATGGGGTAGGGGAGGGTCAGCCCCAGCATTTT. Amino acid sequence: CASSYGVGEGQPQHF. The gene calls are TRBV6-9 and TRBJ1-5; a weak D match, TRBD1 (5 bases). Trimming took off 2 bases at V and 6 bases at J, with 14 bases between the two ends. This CDR3 has 15 amino acids. Germline lookup yields CDR1 MNHGY and CDR2 SVAAGI.

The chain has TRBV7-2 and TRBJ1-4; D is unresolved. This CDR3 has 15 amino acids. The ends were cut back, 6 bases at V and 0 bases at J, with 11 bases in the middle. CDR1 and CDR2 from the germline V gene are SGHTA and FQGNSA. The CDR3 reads CASRLLTSTNEKLFF. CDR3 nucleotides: TGTGCCAGCAGACTCCTAACATCAACTAATGAAAAACTGTTTTTT.

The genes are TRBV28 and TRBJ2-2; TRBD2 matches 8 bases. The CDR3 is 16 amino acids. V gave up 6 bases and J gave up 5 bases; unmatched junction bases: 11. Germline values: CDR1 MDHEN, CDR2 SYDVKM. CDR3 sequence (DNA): TGTGCCAGCAGCTTAGGGTCCAGCGGGAGAACCGGGGAGCTGTTTTTT. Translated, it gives CASSLGSSGRTGELFF.

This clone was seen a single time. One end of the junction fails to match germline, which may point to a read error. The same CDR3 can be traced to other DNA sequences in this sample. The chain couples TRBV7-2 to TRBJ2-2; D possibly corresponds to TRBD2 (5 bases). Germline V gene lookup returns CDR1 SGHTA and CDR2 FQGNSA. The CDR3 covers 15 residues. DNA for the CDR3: TGTGCCAGCAGCTCAAGCTCGATTCAGGTCGGGGAGTTGTTTTTT. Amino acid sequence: CASSSSSIQVGELFF.

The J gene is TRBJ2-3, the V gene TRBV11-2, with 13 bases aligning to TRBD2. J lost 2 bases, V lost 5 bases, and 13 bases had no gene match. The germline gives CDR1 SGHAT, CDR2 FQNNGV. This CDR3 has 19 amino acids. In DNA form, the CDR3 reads TGTGCCAGCAGCCGGAATGGGGTCGGGACTAGCGGGACCACAGATACGCAGTATTTT. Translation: CASSRNGVGTSGTTDTQYF.

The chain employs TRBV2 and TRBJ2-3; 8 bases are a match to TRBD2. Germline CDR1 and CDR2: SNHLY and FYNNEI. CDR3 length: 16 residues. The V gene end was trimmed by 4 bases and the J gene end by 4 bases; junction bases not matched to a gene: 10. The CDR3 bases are TGTGCCAGCAGTGTGGAAGCGGGAGTACGGGCAGATACGCAGTATTTT. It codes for CASSVEAGVRADTQYF.

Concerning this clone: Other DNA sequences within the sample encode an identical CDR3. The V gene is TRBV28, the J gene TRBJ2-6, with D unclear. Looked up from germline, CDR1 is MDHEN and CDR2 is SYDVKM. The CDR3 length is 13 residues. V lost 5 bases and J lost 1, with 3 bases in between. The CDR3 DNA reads TGTGCCAGCAGTCTGTCTGGGGCCAACGTCCTGACTTTC. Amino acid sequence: CASSLSGANVLTF.

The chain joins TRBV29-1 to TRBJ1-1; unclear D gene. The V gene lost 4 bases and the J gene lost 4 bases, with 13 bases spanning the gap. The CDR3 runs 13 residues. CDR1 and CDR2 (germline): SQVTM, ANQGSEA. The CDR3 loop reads CSVGRQSSTEAFF. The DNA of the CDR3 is TGCAGCGTTGGCCGCCAGTCGAGCACTGAAGCTTTCTTT.